This T cell receptor beta chain was captured by sequencing in a study of identical twins. General study findings and limits: Cross-sectional statistical analysis, not tracking of the same donors, underpinned the conclusions.

TCRdb analysed the 5' RACE reads with MiXCR anew, one entry per CDR3 protein. The sample holds a few hundred thousand distinct CDR3 sequences, around 20% seen once. The germline V gene encodes CDR1 SGHAT and CDR2 FQDESV (reference sequence). The CDR3 spans 19 residues. J lost 2 bases, V lost 1 base, and 17 bases had no gene match. Many counts were recorded for this clonotype. No antigen is known for it. The receptor was derived from a man in his fifties in good health. The sample was naive T cells sorted from blood. The chain employs TRBV11-1 and TRBJ2-7; 7 bases match TRBD2. Here the CDR3 reads CASSLVRRGFGPPPYEQYF. The DNA of the CDR3 is TGTGCCAGCAGCTTAGTGAGGCGGGGGTTCGGCCCTCCACCCTACGAGCAGTACTTC.